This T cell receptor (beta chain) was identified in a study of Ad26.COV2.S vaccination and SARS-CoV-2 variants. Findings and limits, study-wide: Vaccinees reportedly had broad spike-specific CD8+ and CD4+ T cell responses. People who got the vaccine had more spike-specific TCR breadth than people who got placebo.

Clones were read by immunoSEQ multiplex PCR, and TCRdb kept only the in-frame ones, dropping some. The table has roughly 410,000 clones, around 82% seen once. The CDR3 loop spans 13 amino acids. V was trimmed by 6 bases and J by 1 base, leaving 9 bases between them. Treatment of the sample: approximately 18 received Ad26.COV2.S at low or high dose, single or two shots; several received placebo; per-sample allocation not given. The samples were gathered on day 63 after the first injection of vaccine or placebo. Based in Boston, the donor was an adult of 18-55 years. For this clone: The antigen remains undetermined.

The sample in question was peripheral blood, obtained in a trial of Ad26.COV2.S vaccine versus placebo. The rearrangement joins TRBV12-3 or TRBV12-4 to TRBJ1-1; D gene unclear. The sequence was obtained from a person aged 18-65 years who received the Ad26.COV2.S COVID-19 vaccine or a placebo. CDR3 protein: CASRVQQNTEAFF. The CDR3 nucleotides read TGTGCCAGCAGGGTACAGCAGAACACTGAAGCTTTCTTT.